This is a list of T cell receptor beta chains from one sample in a study of T cell responses to AZD1222 COVID-19 vaccine. Assay used: immunoSEQ multiplex PCR; TCRdb lists only in-frame clones, some missing. The profile shows some 130,000 clones, 70% to 90% of them singletons. Sequencing used peripheral blood, obtained on day 0 of AZD1222 vaccination. The origin of the receptors is an adult in good health. Both conserved end residues are part of each CDR3. A D gene is named only where the DNA matches it firmly. For some rows the clone size is stated as once, few or many, or as a class when expanded; others skip it.

CASSPSRTGPFYGYTF	TGTGCCAGCAGCCCCTCCCGGACAGGTCCTTTCTATGGCTACACCTTC	TRBV16	.	TRBJ1-2	TRBD1
CASSLGTGGAWAFF	TGTGCCAGCAGCTTGGGAACAGGGGGCGCTTGGGCTTTCTTT	TRBV5-6	.	TRBJ1-1	TRBD1
CATSDTGGPYNEQFF	TGTGCCACCAGTGACACGGGAGGGCCCTACAATGAGCAGTTCTTC	TRBV24-1	once	TRBJ2-1	TRBD2
CASSQEGGTFYEQYF	TGTGCCAGCAGCCAAGAGGGCGGGACTTTCTACGAGCAGTACTTC	TRBV4-2	.	TRBJ2-7	.
CASNVAGNQPQHF	TGTGCCAGTAACGTGGCAGGGAATCAGCCCCAGCATTTT	TRBV19	.	TRBJ1-5	.
CASSFGQGLPYEQYF	TGTGCCAGCAGTTTCGGACAGGGATTACCCTACGAGCAGTACTTC	TRBV28	once	TRBJ2-7	TRBD1
CATSRPGGTGELFF	TGTGCCACCAGTAGACCAGGGGGTACCGGGGAGCTGTTTTTT	TRBV24-1	.	TRBJ2-2	TRBD1
CASSSTFNEQFF	TGTGCCAGCAGCTCTACCTTCAATGAGCAGTTCTTC	TRBV5-4	few	TRBJ2-1	.
CSGLQDRGLYNEQFF	TGCAGCGGGCTCCAGGACAGGGGGCTTTACAATGAGCAGTTCTTC	TRBV29-1	.	TRBJ2-1	TRBD1
CASSLADFQETQYF	TGCGCCAGCAGCTTGGCGGACTTCCAAGAGACCCAGTACTTC	TRBV5-1	once	TRBJ2-5	.
CASSMAQGGYTF	TGTGCCAGTAGTATGGCCCAGGGTGGCTACACCTTC	TRBV19	once	TRBJ1-2	.
CASSPRGSGPRDTQYF	TGTGCCAGCAGCCCCCGGGGAAGTGGGCCCCGGGATACGCAGTATTTT	TRBV7-2	.	TRBJ2-3	.
CAWSQGRNTEAFF	TGTGCCTGGAGCCAGGGGAGGAACACTGAAGCTTTCTTT	TRBV30	once	TRBJ1-1	.
CASPGRESGVNTEAFF	TGTGCCAGCCCCGGGAGGGAGTCTGGGGTGAACACTGAAGCTTTCTTT	TRBV28	.	TRBJ1-1	.
CAGSGTPNYGYTF	TGTGCCGGCTCAGGGACACCGAACTATGGCTACACCTTC	TRBV28	.	TRBJ1-2	.
CASSTQDSNQPQHF	TGCGCCAGCAGCACACAGGATAGCAATCAGCCCCAGCATTTT	TRBV4-1	medium-sized	TRBJ1-5	.
CASSPEGTPTYEQYF	TGCGCCAGCAGCCCGGAGGGGACTCCCACCTACGAGCAGTACTTC	TRBV5-1	once	TRBJ2-7	.
CASSYLGAGTGELFF	TGTGCCAGCAGTTACCTGGGGGCGGGCACCGGGGAGCTGTTTTTT	TRBV6-2/TRBV6-3	.	TRBJ2-2	.